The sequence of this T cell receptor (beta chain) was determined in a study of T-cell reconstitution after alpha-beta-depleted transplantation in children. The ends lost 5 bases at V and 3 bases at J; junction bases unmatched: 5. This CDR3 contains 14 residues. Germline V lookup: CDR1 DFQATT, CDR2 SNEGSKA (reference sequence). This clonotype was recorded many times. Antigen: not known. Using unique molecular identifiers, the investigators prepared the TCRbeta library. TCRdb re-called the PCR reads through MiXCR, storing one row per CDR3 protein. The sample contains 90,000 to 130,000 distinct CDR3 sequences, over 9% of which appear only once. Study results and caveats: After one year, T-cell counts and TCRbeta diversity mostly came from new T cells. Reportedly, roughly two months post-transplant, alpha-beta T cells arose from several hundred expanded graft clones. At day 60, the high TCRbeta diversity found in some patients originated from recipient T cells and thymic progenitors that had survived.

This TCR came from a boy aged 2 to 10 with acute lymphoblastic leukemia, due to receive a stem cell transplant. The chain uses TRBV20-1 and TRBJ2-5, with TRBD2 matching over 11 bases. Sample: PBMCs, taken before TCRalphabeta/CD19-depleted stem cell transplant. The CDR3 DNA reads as TGCAGTGCTGGGCCACTAGCGGGAGAAGAGACCCAGTACTTC. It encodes CSAGPLAGEETQYF.